The rows below give T cell receptor beta chains drawn from one sample of a study of identical twins. TCRdb reprocessed the 5' RACE reads with MiXCR, giving one entry per CDR3 protein. The table records 450,000 or so distinct CDR3 sequences, around 14% of them present only once. The sample also formed part of further work on yellow fever vaccine responses in identical twins.

Specimen: CD4+ T cells sorted from blood. These receptors all stem from a young woman in good health. CDR3s include the opening cysteine and the closing phenylalanine or tryptophan. A D gene is named only where the DNA matches it firmly. A clone size is listed for some rows: how often the clone was seen (once, few, many), or a class if it is expanded.

cdr3_nt: TGCAGTGCTAGACGGGGACAGTACGAGCAGTACTTC; cdr3_aa: CSARRGQYEQYF; j_call: TRBJ2-7; cdr3_length: 12; clone_size: .; v_call: TRBV20-1; d_call: TRBD1
cdr3_nt: TGTGCTAGTGGTTTGGTACTAGGTGGGAGTATCAACAATGAGCAGTTCTTC; cdr3_aa: CASGLVLGGSINNEQFF; j_call: TRBJ2-1; cdr3_length: 17; clone_size: .; v_call: TRBV12-5; d_call: .
cdr3_nt: TGTGCCAGCAGCCCCCTCGGGGCGGGGGGGCTCTACGAGCAGTACTTC; cdr3_aa: CASSPLGAGGLYEQYF; j_call: TRBJ2-7; cdr3_length: 16; clone_size: .; v_call: TRBV7-9; d_call: TRBD2
cdr3_nt: TGCAGTGCTGGGGACCCCGGGGGTAGCGGGAGGGCTGACGGTGAGCAGTTCTTC; cdr3_aa: CSAGDPGGSGRADGEQFF; j_call: TRBJ2-1; cdr3_length: 18; clone_size: few; v_call: TRBV20-1; d_call: TRBD2
cdr3_nt: TGTGCCAGCAAAAGATTAGACACAGATACGCAGTATTTT; cdr3_aa: CASKRLDTDTQYF; j_call: TRBJ2-3; cdr3_length: 13; clone_size: many; v_call: TRBV7-2; d_call: .
cdr3_nt: TGCGCCAGCAGCCAAGTTCTGGGACAAACTAACTATGGCTACACCTTC; cdr3_aa: CASSQVLGQTNYGYTF; j_call: TRBJ1-2; cdr3_length: 16; clone_size: .; v_call: TRBV4-3; d_call: .
cdr3_nt: TGCGCCAGCGACTCGGGACTAGCGGGAGTCAATGAGCAGTTCTTC; cdr3_aa: CASDSGLAGVNEQFF; j_call: TRBJ2-1; cdr3_length: 15; clone_size: few; v_call: TRBV5-1; d_call: TRBD2
cdr3_nt: TGTGCCAGCATGCTAGCCAATGAGCAGTTCTTC; cdr3_aa: CASMLANEQFF; j_call: TRBJ2-1; cdr3_length: 11; clone_size: few; v_call: TRBV2; d_call: .
cdr3_nt: TGTGCCAGCAGCCAATATGGAGAGACCCAGTACTTC; cdr3_aa: CASSQYGETQYF; j_call: TRBJ2-5; cdr3_length: 12; clone_size: few; v_call: TRBV3-1; d_call: .
cdr3_nt: TGTGCCAGCAGCTTAGGGGGGGGGCTGCAAGAGACCCAGTACTTC; cdr3_aa: CASSLGGGLQETQYF; j_call: TRBJ2-5; cdr3_length: 15; clone_size: .; v_call: TRBV7-8; d_call: .
cdr3_nt: TGCGCCAGCAGCCAAGAAGGTAGCTACGAGCAGTACTTC; cdr3_aa: CASSQEGSYEQYF; j_call: TRBJ2-7; cdr3_length: 13; clone_size: few; v_call: TRBV4-3; d_call: .
cdr3_nt: TGTGCCAGCAGTCGGACTAGTGTCGAGCAGTACTTC; cdr3_aa: CASSRTSVEQYF; j_call: TRBJ2-7; cdr3_length: 12; clone_size: many; v_call: TRBV12-3/TRBV12-4; d_call: TRBD2
cdr3_nt: TGTGCCAGCAGACAGAACCTCGGGCAAGAGACCCAGTACTTC; cdr3_aa: CASRQNLGQETQYF; j_call: TRBJ2-5; cdr3_length: 14; clone_size: few; v_call: TRBV6-1; d_call: .
cdr3_nt: TGTGCCAGCAAAGGGACAGGGGACACTGAAGCTTTCTTT; cdr3_aa: CASKGTGDTEAFF; j_call: TRBJ1-1; cdr3_length: 13; clone_size: few; v_call: TRBV12-3/TRBV12-4; d_call: TRBD1
cdr3_nt: TGTGCCATCAGCCTCAGGGGACAAGAGACCCAGTACTTC; cdr3_aa: CAISLRGQETQYF; j_call: TRBJ2-5; cdr3_length: 13; clone_size: few; v_call: TRBV10-3; d_call: .
cdr3_nt: TGTGCCATCAGTGACGGGACAGGACTCCGGACCGGGGAGCTGTTTTTT; cdr3_aa: CAISDGTGLRTGELFF; j_call: TRBJ2-2; cdr3_length: 16; clone_size: few; v_call: TRBV10-3; d_call: TRBD1
cdr3_nt: TGCGCCAGCAGCTTGGTGGCCAGTAGCTCCTACAATGAGCAGTTCTTC; cdr3_aa: CASSLVASSSYNEQFF; j_call: TRBJ2-1; cdr3_length: 16; clone_size: few; v_call: TRBV5-1; d_call: .
cdr3_nt: TGTGCCAGCAGCCCACTCGACAGGGGGCCGGACACCGGGGAGCTGTTTTTT; cdr3_aa: CASSPLDRGPDTGELFF; j_call: TRBJ2-2; cdr3_length: 17; clone_size: .; v_call: TRBV11-2; d_call: TRBD1
cdr3_nt: TGCAGTGCTAGTTTGGCTATCCACCCCTACAATGAGCAGTTCTTC; cdr3_aa: CSASLAIHPYNEQFF; j_call: TRBJ2-1; cdr3_length: 15; clone_size: few; v_call: TRBV20-1; d_call: .
cdr3_nt: TGTGCCAGCAGTTTAGAAGTCTCGCCACCGCAGTATTTT; cdr3_aa: CASSLEVSPPQYF; j_call: TRBJ2-3; cdr3_length: 13; clone_size: .; v_call: TRBV27; d_call: .
cdr3_nt: TGTGCCATCAGTGATCAGGGAAGGTCTAGAGCTTTCTTT; cdr3_aa: CAISDQGRSRAFF; j_call: TRBJ1-1; cdr3_length: 13; clone_size: .; v_call: TRBV10-3; d_call: .
cdr3_nt: TGCGCCAGCGTGTTAACAGGGGGCATGACCTACAATGAGCAGTTCTTC; cdr3_aa: CASVLTGGMTYNEQFF; j_call: TRBJ2-1; cdr3_length: 16; clone_size: .; v_call: TRBV10-1; d_call: TRBD1
cdr3_nt: TGTGCCAGCAGTTACTTGCAGGGGCAAGGCGTCACAGATACGCAGTATTTT; cdr3_aa: CASSYLQGQGVTDTQYF; j_call: TRBJ2-3; cdr3_length: 17; clone_size: few; v_call: TRBV6-5; d_call: .
cdr3_nt: TGTGCCAGCAGTCGACAGGGCACAGATACGCAGTATTTT; cdr3_aa: CASSRQGTDTQYF; j_call: TRBJ2-3; cdr3_length: 13; clone_size: many; v_call: TRBV4-3; d_call: .
cdr3_nt: TGTGCCAGCTCACCCCAATCCGGGAGGCTCAATGAGCAGTTCTTC; cdr3_aa: CASSPQSGRLNEQFF; j_call: TRBJ2-1; cdr3_length: 15; clone_size: few; v_call: TRBV18; d_call: TRBD2
cdr3_nt: TGTGCCAGCAGCCCTCAAGTGCACGGCGGAGCCCATGGCTACACCTTC; cdr3_aa: CASSPQVHGGAHGYTF; j_call: TRBJ1-2; cdr3_length: 16; clone_size: .; v_call: TRBV3-1; d_call: .
cdr3_nt: TGTGCCAGCAGCTTTGGGGGAGGTCTCCACGAGCAGTACTTC; cdr3_aa: CASSFGGGLHEQYF; j_call: TRBJ2-7; cdr3_length: 14; clone_size: few; v_call: TRBV7-2; d_call: .
cdr3_nt: TGTGCCAGCAGTTTAGCCCGGAACACTGAAGCTTTCTTT; cdr3_aa: CASSLARNTEAFF; j_call: TRBJ1-1; cdr3_length: 13; clone_size: many; v_call: TRBV12-3/TRBV12-4; d_call: .
cdr3_nt: TGCGCCAGCAGCTTGGATTTTCTCGGGAGTATGGAGCAGTACTTC; cdr3_aa: CASSLDFLGSMEQYF; j_call: TRBJ2-7; cdr3_length: 15; clone_size: few; v_call: TRBV5-1; d_call: .
cdr3_nt: TGTGCCAGCAGTTCCCTCGTGGGTCACACCGGGGAGCTGTTTTTT; cdr3_aa: CASSSLVGHTGELFF; j_call: TRBJ2-2; cdr3_length: 15; clone_size: many; v_call: TRBV12-3/TRBV12-4; d_call: .
cdr3_nt: TGTGCCAGCAGTCCCGGGACAAGAATTTACAATGAGCAGTTCTTC; cdr3_aa: CASSPGTRIYNEQFF; j_call: TRBJ2-1; cdr3_length: 15; clone_size: many; v_call: TRBV6-1; d_call: .
cdr3_nt: TGTGCCAGCAGCACCTCAACCTTGCAATGGGAGGCTGGGGAGCAGTACTTC; cdr3_aa: CASSTSTLQWEAGEQYF; j_call: TRBJ2-7; cdr3_length: 17; clone_size: few; v_call: TRBV21-1; d_call: .
cdr3_nt: TGTGCCAGCAGCGCCATAGACAGGGCCTACGAGCAGTACTTC; cdr3_aa: CASSAIDRAYEQYF; j_call: TRBJ2-7; cdr3_length: 14; clone_size: .; v_call: TRBV7-9; d_call: TRBD1
cdr3_nt: TGTGCCATCAGTGCCGGGACTAGCGGGAGGGGTAATGAGCAGTTCTTC; cdr3_aa: CAISAGTSGRGNEQFF; j_call: TRBJ2-1; cdr3_length: 16; clone_size: many; v_call: TRBV10-3; d_call: TRBD2
cdr3_nt: TGCGCCAGCAGAACGATCCCCAGGTTTCACAATGAGCAGTTCTTC; cdr3_aa: CASRTIPRFHNEQFF; j_call: TRBJ2-1; cdr3_length: 15; clone_size: few; v_call: TRBV5-1; d_call: .
cdr3_nt: TGCAGCGTTCCCCGGGGAGGGTCGACAGATACGCAGTATTTT; cdr3_aa: CSVPRGGSTDTQYF; j_call: TRBJ2-3; cdr3_length: 14; clone_size: .; v_call: TRBV29-1; d_call: TRBD2
cdr3_nt: TGTGCCACGGGGGGCGCGGGGTACGAGCAGTACTTC; cdr3_aa: CATGGAGYEQYF; j_call: TRBJ2-7; cdr3_length: 12; clone_size: few; v_call: TRBV10-3; d_call: .
cdr3_nt: TGTGCCAGCAGTTACCGGGACAGAAGTAACTATGGCTACACCTTC; cdr3_aa: CASSYRDRSNYGYTF; j_call: TRBJ1-2; cdr3_length: 15; clone_size: few; v_call: TRBV6-5; d_call: TRBD1
cdr3_nt: TGTGCCAGCAGGTTGACAGGGGTGCTTGACACTGAAGCTTTCTTT; cdr3_aa: CASRLTGVLDTEAFF; j_call: TRBJ1-1; cdr3_length: 15; clone_size: .; v_call: TRBV25-1; d_call: TRBD1
cdr3_nt: TGTGCCAGCAGCTTAATTCGCGATTCACCCCTCCACTTT; cdr3_aa: CASSLIRDSPLHF; j_call: TRBJ1-6; cdr3_length: 13; clone_size: few; v_call: TRBV7-3; d_call: .
cdr3_nt: TGTGCCATCAAGCCGGGACAGGGAAGTCTAGCAGATACGCAGTATTTT; cdr3_aa: CAIKPGQGSLADTQYF; j_call: TRBJ2-3; cdr3_length: 16; clone_size: .; v_call: TRBV10-3; d_call: TRBD1
cdr3_nt: TGCAGTGCCCCAAAGGGGACTAGCGACTACAATGAGCAGTTCTTC; cdr3_aa: CSAPKGTSDYNEQFF; j_call: TRBJ2-1; cdr3_length: 15; clone_size: .; v_call: TRBV20-1; d_call: TRBD2
cdr3_nt: TGCAGCGTTGATCAGGGGACTAATGAAAAACTGTTTTTT; cdr3_aa: CSVDQGTNEKLFF; j_call: TRBJ1-4; cdr3_length: 13; clone_size: .; v_call: TRBV29-1; d_call: .
cdr3_nt: TGTGCTAGTGGTCTTCAGCGGGGGGCGGTTTACAATGAGCAGTTCTTC; cdr3_aa: CASGLQRGAVYNEQFF; j_call: TRBJ2-1; cdr3_length: 16; clone_size: .; v_call: TRBV12-5; d_call: TRBD2
cdr3_nt: TGCGCCAGCAGTGACCCCATTGGGGTTCAAGAGACCCAGTACTTC; cdr3_aa: CASSDPIGVQETQYF; j_call: TRBJ2-5; cdr3_length: 15; clone_size: few; v_call: TRBV10-2; d_call: .
cdr3_nt: TGCAGTGCTAGTTCCCAGGGGATTAATTCACCCCTCCACTTT; cdr3_aa: CSASSQGINSPLHF; j_call: TRBJ1-6; cdr3_length: 14; clone_size: .; v_call: TRBV20-1; d_call: .
cdr3_nt: TGTGCCAGCAGTAACGGGGGGGCCGGGGATACGCAGTATTTT; cdr3_aa: CASSNGGAGDTQYF; j_call: TRBJ2-3; cdr3_length: 14; clone_size: many; v_call: TRBV28; d_call: TRBD2
cdr3_nt: TGCGCCAGCAGCTTGGGGGGCCAGAGGGGGCGAGGCTACACCTTC; cdr3_aa: CASSLGGQRGRGYTF; j_call: TRBJ1-2; cdr3_length: 15; clone_size: .; v_call: TRBV5-1; d_call: TRBD1
cdr3_nt: TGTGCCAGCAGCGTGAGGACAGGGTTATCAGATACGCAGTATTTT; cdr3_aa: CASSVRTGLSDTQYF; j_call: TRBJ2-3; cdr3_length: 15; clone_size: few; v_call: TRBV7-9; d_call: TRBD1
cdr3_nt: TGTGCCAGCAGCCCAGGGAGGTGGGCCAAAAACATTCAGTACTTC; cdr3_aa: CASSPGRWAKNIQYF; j_call: TRBJ2-4; cdr3_length: 15; clone_size: few; v_call: TRBV12-3/TRBV12-4; d_call: .